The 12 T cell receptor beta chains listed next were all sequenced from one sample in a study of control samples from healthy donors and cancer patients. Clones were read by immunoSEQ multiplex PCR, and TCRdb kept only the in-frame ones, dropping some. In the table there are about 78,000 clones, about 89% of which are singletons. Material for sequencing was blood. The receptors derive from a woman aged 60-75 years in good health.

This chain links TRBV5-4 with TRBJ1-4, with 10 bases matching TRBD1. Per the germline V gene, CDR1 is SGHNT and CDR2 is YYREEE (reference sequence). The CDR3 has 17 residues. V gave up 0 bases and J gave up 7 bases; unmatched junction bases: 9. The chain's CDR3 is CASSLAPRQGASEKLFF. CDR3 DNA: TGTGCCAGCAGCTTGGCCCCTAGACAGGGGGCAAGTGAAAAACTGTTTTTT.

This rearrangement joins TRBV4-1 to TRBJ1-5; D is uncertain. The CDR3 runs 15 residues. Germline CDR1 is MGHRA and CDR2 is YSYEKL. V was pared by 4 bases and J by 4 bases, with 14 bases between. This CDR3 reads CASSPTWTGNQPQHF. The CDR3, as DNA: TGCGCCAGCAGCCCCACGTGGACGGGTAATCAGCCCCAGCATTTT.

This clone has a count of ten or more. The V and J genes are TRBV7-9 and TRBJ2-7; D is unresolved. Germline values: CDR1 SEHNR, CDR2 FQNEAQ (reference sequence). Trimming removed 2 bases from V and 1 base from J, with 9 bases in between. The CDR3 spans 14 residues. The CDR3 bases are TGTGCCAGCAGCTTAAGCACGAGTTCCTACGAGCAGTACTTC. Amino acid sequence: CASSLSTSSYEQYF.

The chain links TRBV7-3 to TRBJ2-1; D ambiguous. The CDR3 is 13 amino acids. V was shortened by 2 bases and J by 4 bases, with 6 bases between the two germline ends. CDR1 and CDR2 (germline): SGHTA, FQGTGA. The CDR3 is CASSLAQYNEQFF. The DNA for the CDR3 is TGTGCCAGCAGCTTAGCCCAATACAATGAGCAGTTCTTC. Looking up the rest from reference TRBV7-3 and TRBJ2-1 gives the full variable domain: GAGVSQTPSNKVTEKGKYVELRCDPISGHTALYWYRQSLGQGPEFLIYFQGTGAADDSGLPNDRFFAVRPEGSVSTLKIQRTERGDSAVYLCASSLAQYNEQFFGPGTRLTVL.

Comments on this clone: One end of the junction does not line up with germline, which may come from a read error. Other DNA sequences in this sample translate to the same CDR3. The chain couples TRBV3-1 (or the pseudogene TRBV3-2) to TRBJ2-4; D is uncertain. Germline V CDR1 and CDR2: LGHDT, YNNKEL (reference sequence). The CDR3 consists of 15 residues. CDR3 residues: CASSQDRPSQNIQYF. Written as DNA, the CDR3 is TGCGCCAGCAGCCAAGATCGCCCCAGTCAAAACATTCAGTACTTC.

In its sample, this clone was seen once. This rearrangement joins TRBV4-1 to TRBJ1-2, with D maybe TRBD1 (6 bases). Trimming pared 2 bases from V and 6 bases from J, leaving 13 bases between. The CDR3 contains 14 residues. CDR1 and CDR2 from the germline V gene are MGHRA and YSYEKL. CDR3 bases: TGCGCCAGCAGCCAATTGAACAGGGATGATGGCTACACCTTC. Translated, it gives CASSQLNRDDGYTF.

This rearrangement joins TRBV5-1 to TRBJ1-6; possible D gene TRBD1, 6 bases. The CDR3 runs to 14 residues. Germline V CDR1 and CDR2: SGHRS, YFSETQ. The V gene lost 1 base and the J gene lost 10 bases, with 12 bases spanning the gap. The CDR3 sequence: CASSLRQGNSPLHF. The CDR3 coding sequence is TGCGCCAGCAGCTTGAGGCAGGGGAACTCACCCCTCCACTTT.

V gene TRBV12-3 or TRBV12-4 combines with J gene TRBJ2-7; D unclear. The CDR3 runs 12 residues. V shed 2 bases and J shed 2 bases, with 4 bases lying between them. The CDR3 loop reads CASSLLAYEQYF. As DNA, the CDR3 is TGTGCCAGCAGTTTATTAGCCTACGAGCAGTACTTC.

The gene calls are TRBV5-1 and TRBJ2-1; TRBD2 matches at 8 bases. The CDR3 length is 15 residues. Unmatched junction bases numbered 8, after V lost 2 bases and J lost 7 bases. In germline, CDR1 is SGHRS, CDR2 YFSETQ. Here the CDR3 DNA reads TGCGCCAGCAGCTTCCTGCCCGGGGGGGGGAATGAGCAGTTCTTC. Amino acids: CASSFLPGGGNEQFF.

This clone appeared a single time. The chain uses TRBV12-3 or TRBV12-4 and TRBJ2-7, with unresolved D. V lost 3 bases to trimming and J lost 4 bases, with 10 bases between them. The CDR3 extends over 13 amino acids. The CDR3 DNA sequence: TGTGCCAGCAGTTTTTCTTCCCGGTACGAGCAGTACTTC. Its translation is CASSFSSRYEQYF.

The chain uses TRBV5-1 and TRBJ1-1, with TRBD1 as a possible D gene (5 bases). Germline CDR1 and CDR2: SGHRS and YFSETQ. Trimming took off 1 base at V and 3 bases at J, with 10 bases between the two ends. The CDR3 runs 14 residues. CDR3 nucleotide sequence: TGCGCCAGCAGCTTGTATGGGGGGGACACTGAAGCTTTCTTT. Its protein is CASSLYGGDTEAFF.

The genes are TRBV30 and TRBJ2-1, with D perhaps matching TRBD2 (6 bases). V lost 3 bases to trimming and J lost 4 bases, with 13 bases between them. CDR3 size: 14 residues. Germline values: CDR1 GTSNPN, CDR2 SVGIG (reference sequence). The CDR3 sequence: CAWRREPNYNEQFF. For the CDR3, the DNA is TGTGCCTGGAGACGGGAGCCTAATTACAATGAGCAGTTCTTC.